The 2 T cell receptor beta chains below come from one sample, sequenced in a study of T-cell reconstitution after alpha-beta-depleted transplantation in children. The library targeted TCRbeta and was prepared with unique molecular identifiers. TCRdb analysed the PCR reads with MiXCR anew, one entry per CDR3 protein. This sample has a few hundred thousand distinct CDR3 sequences, with roughly 10% found just once. The starting material was PBMCs from the stem cell graft donor, obtained from the stem cell graft. The receptors were sampled from a human donor who donated a stem cell graft to a child with acute myeloid leukemia.

V and J are TRBV15 and TRBJ2-1; 7 bases are a match to TRBD1. The CDR3 has 15 residues. CDR1 is LNHNV and CDR2 is YYDKDF in the germline V gene (reference sequence). V lost 4 bases, J lost 5 bases, and 8 bases stayed unmatched. In nucleotides, the CDR3 is TGTGCCACCAGCATCCACGACAGGGTGGACAATGAGCAGTTCTTC. This translates into CATSIHDRVDNEQFF.

This clonotype has ten or more counts. The V gene is TRBV12-3 or TRBV12-4, the J gene TRBJ2-5, with 9 bases lining up with TRBD2. V was pared by 2 bases and J by 4 bases, with 5 bases of the junction left unmatched. The CDR3 is made up of 15 amino acids. The CDR3 bases are TGTGCCAGCAGTTTATTGCGGGAGGGCCTAGAGACCCAGTACTTC. As protein: CASSLLREGLETQYF.